The rows below give T cell receptor beta chains drawn from one sample of a study of spatial heterogeneity in lung cancer. A single record per CDR3 protein comes from TCRdb applying MiXCR to the 5' RACE reads. The table shows 9,500 to 13,000 distinct CDR3 sequences, with 9% to 14% occurring only once. Sequenced here: lung tumor tissue, sampled at surgery. The source of these receptors is a female donor with early-stage non-small cell lung cancer. Each CDR3 is given with its conserved first and last residue.

J gene | V gene | CDR3 protein
TRBJ1-1 | TRBV2 | CASSGGDGTEAFF
TRBJ1-5 | TRBV27 | CASSFKGTGLQPQHF
TRBJ1-3 | TRBV5-4 | CASSEITGGNSGNTIYF
TRBJ2-5 | TRBV12-3/TRBV12-4 | CASWTGLPNTFGQETQYF
TRBJ1-5 | TRBV19 | CASSTSGQNQPQHF
TRBJ1-1 | TRBV2 | CASRKPGTNTEAFF
TRBJ2-1 | TRBV7-2 | CASSSTGRNEQFF
TRBJ1-2 | TRBV4-2 | CASSQDRGGATANYGYTF
TRBJ2-3 | TRBV20-1 | CSASHGDTQYF
TRBJ1-1 | TRBV5-6 | CASSLGVGRGDTEAFF
TRBJ2-7 | TRBV14 | CASSQKWHEQYF
TRBJ2-2 | TRBV7-8 | CASSPLTGGHGELFF
TRBJ1-6 | TRBV6-6 | CASTEGSPLHF
TRBJ1-1 | TRBV20-1 | CSARTLAGTQNTEAFF
TRBJ2-2 | TRBV5-4 | CASSSSGRRTGELFF
TRBJ1-2 | TRBV7-2 | CASSIGQGSQYGYTF
TRBJ1-2 | TRBV7-8 | CASSNDRYGYTF
TRBJ2-5 | TRBV7-9 | CASSPPPEYQETQYF
TRBJ2-3 | TRBV6-1 | CASSEASGVSTDTQYF
TRBJ2-3 | TRBV6-2/TRBV6-3 | CASSSSRGTDTQYF
TRBJ2-5 | TRBV6-2/TRBV6-3 | CASSPRGGTETQYF
TRBJ2-5 | TRBV3-1 | CASSQGLSQETQYF
TRBJ2-5 | TRBV20-1 | CSASTGRETQYF
TRBJ2-7 | TRBV12-3/TRBV12-4 | CASSVDSPYEQYF
TRBJ2-5 | TRBV7-2 | CASSLAPRGGGETQYF
TRBJ2-7 | TRBV30 | CAWSPGTEEQYF
TRBJ1-1 | TRBV6-5 | CASSLYEEDTEAFF
TRBJ1-1 | TRBV25-1 | CASTGHMNTGAFF
TRBJ2-7 | TRBV6-2/TRBV6-3 | CASSTGILYEQYF
TRBJ1-3 | TRBV3-1 | CASSLPGTQGNTIYF
TRBJ2-1 | TRBV23-1 | CASSPSVGNYNEQFF
TRBJ2-3 | TRBV3-1 | CASSGLFTDTQYF
TRBJ1-2 | TRBV6-2/TRBV6-3 | CASSYPFGTGNGYTF
TRBJ1-2 | TRBV20-1 | CSALGRLNYGYTF
TRBJ2-1 | TRBV7-3 | CASSLTDRVSYNEQFF
TRBJ1-2 | TRBV6-1 | CASSEAVAGVLERGYTF
TRBJ2-5 | TRBV6-2/TRBV6-3 | CASGTHLGETQYF
TRBJ1-2 | TRBV7-2 | CASSFGQDGYTF
TRBJ2-2 | TRBV13 | CASSLEAAGDTGELFF
TRBJ1-4 | TRBV7-2 | CASSRVPGSNEKLFF
TRBJ1-2 | TRBV5-1 | CASSTWDSGGYTF
TRBJ1-1 | TRBV12-3/TRBV12-4 | CASNGESTEAFF
TRBJ2-3 | TRBV5-1 | CASSRGLAGGDTQYF
TRBJ2-5 | TRBV7-2 | CASSLEQRAETQYF
TRBJ2-3 | TRBV7-9 | CASSLWETSTDTQYF